A single sample gave rise to the 8 T cell receptor beta chains below, sequenced in a study of shared clonotypes between healthy human individuals. TCRdb keeps only in-frame clones here, not all; method: immunoSEQ multiplex PCR. The table has nearly 1 million clones, less than 85% seen once. The sample consisted of memory CD4+ T cells sorted from blood. Subset noted: CD45RA-negative fraction. These receptors all come from a man aged 18-30 years in good health.

V usage is TRBV5-1 and J usage is TRBJ2-1, with D tentatively TRBD1 or TRBD2 (6 bases each). The V end was cut by 4 bases, the J end by 3 bases, with 20 bases between. CDR1 and CDR2 from the germline V gene are SGHRS and YFSETQ. CDR3 length: 17 residues. CDR3 DNA: TGCGCCAGCAGCCCCCTAGGCTCCGGGGGCCACTACAATGAGCAGTTCTTC. It codes for CASSPLGSGGHYNEQFF.

A few counts support this clone. CDR3 nucleotide sequence: TGTGCCTGGAGTCTGACAGCCGGGAATCAGCCCCAGCATTTT. Protein product: CAWSLTAGNQPQHF. The V gene is TRBV30, the J gene TRBJ1-5, with a weak D call TRBD1 (5 bases). This CDR3 has 14 residues. Germline CDR1 and CDR2: GTSNPN and SVGIG (reference sequence). V gave up 2 bases and J gave up 4 bases, with 12 bases separating them.

The chain employs TRBV6-1 and TRBJ2-2; 7 bases match TRBD2. The CDR3 contains 15 residues. With V trimmed by 8 bases and J by 6 bases, 12 bases remained unmatched. Germline V lookup: CDR1 MNHNS, CDR2 SASEGT. The CDR3 DNA reads TGTGCCAGCTGGCCTGGGGAGGGGAGGGCCGGGGAGCTGTTTTTT. Translating gives CASWPGEGRAGELFF.

The V gene is TRBV5-4, the J gene TRBJ1-2; the D is unclear. Germline V gives CDR1 SGHNT, CDR2 YYREEE (reference sequence). The CDR3 has 13 amino acids. V lost 0 bases, J lost 6 bases, and 9 bases lay in between. The CDR3 coding sequence is TGTGCCAGCAGCTTGGATCAGCTCCATGGCTACACCTTC. This sequence encodes CASSLDQLHGYTF. The whole variable domain, remainder taken from reference TRBV5-4 and TRBJ1-2, is ETGVTQSPTHLIKTRGQQVTLRCSSQSGHNTVSWYQQALGQGPQFIFQYYREEENGRGNFPPRFSGLQFPNYSSELNVNALELDDSALYLCASSLDQLHGYTFGSGTRLTVV.

The chain has TRBV2 and TRBJ2-7; the D is unclear. This CDR3 contains 13 residues. The V end lost 7 bases, the J end lost 4 bases, and 14 bases lay between the germline ends. CDR1 and CDR2 from the germline V gene are SNHLY and FYNNEI. The CDR3 sequence: CASTLGPFYEQYF. The DNA of the CDR3 is TGTGCCAGCACCCTCGGTCCCTTTTACGAGCAGTACTTC.

This clone was seen more than once but under ten times. The genes are TRBV2 and TRBJ2-1; a possible D gene is TRBD2 (6 bases). V lost 6 bases to trimming and J lost 1 base, with 13 bases between them. Germline lookup yields CDR1 SNHLY and CDR2 FYNNEI. This CDR3 contains 15 residues. This CDR3 is CASSVTSLSYNEQFF. Here the CDR3 DNA reads TGTGCCAGCAGCGTTACTAGCCTATCCTACAATGAGCAGTTCTTC.

The chain links TRBV5-1 to TRBJ2-7; 10 bases agree with TRBD1. The V gene's germline CDR1 is SGHRS and CDR2 YFSETQ. J gave up 7 bases and V 0 bases, and 7 bases lay outside the gene matches. This CDR3 is built from 15 residues. The CDR3 DNA follows: TGCGCCAGCAGCTTGGCCGGGACAGGGGCTCGGGAGCAGTACTTC. Its translation: CASSLAGTGAREQYF.

The chain recombines TRBV10-3 with TRBJ1-2; D gene unclear. Trimming took off 5 bases at V and 7 bases at J, with 11 bases between the two ends. CDR1 ENHRY and CDR2 SYGVKD come from the germline V gene. The CDR3 extends over 12 amino acids. DNA for the CDR3: TGTGCCATCAGTCTGGGAAGTGGTGGCTACACCTTC. Its protein is CAISLGSGGYTF.